One sample yielded the 11 T cell receptor beta chains listed below, sequenced in a study of T cells in localized non-small cell lung cancer. Clones were read by immunoSEQ multiplex PCR, and TCRdb kept only the in-frame ones, dropping some. The sample records about 40,000 clones, over 70% being singletons. The specimen was peripheral blood, collected before any cancer treatment. The receptors originated from a woman between 35 and 70 years old with stage I lung adenocarcinoma.

The rearrangement links TRBV7-2 to TRBJ2-1; D uncertain. This CDR3 is 17 amino acids long. Germline V gives CDR1 SGHTA, CDR2 FQGNSA. The germline V and J ends were trimmed by 5 bases and 0 bases, with 17 bases remaining between them. CDR3: CASSPHQPSGSYNEQFF. Here the CDR3 DNA reads TGTGCCAGCAGCCCCCACCAACCAAGTGGCTCCTACAATGAGCAGTTCTTC.

This clone appeared a few times. This chain uses TRBV21-1 with TRBJ2-7. TRBV21-1 counts as a pseudogene. The CDR3 is 10 residues long. CDR3 in amino acids: CASSKVEQYF. The DNA for the CDR3 is TGTGCCAGCAGCAAAGTCGAGCAGTACTTC.

V is TRBV11-2 and J is TRBJ2-7; D is perhaps TRBD1 or TRBD2 (7 bases each). The CDR3 sequence is 14 residues long. Germline V gene data show CDR1 as SGHAT and CDR2 as FQNNGV. The ends were cut back, 1 base at V and 6 bases at J, with 13 bases in the middle. CDR3: CASSLAVRGGEQYF. In nucleotides, the CDR3 is TGTGCCAGCAGCTTAGCTGTCAGGGGGGGCGAGCAGTACTTC. The full variable domain, its missing parts supplied by reference TRBV11-2 and TRBJ2-7, is EAGVAQSPRYKIIEKRQSVAFWCNPISGHATLYWYQQILGQGPKLLIQFQNNGVVDDSQLPKDRFSAERLKGVDSTLKIQPAKLEDSAVYLCASSLAVRGGEQYFGPGTRLTVT.

The chain recombines TRBV5-1 with TRBJ2-7; no definite D call. The CDR3 loop spans 15 amino acids. V was clipped by 4 bases and J by 1 base, with 15 bases between them. Per germline, CDR1 SGHRS and CDR2 YFSETQ. The DNA of the CDR3 is TGCGCCAGCAGCGATCTTCAAGGCCTTTCCTACGAGCAGTACTTC. It specifies CASSDLQGLSYEQYF.

This rearrangement joins TRBV28 to TRBJ2-5, with 11 bases matching TRBD2. Germline CDR1 and CDR2: MDHEN and SYDVKM. CDR3 length equals 15 residues. V trimming: 7 bases; J trimming: 1 base; junction bases outside the gene matches: 5. This CDR3 is CASTGTSGAQETQYF. CDR3 sequence (DNA): TGTGCCAGCACGGGGACTAGCGGAGCCCAAGAGACCCAGTACTTC.

The V and J genes are TRBV5-1 and TRBJ2-7; D may be TRBD1 (6 bases). Between the trimmed V and J ends, which lost 0 bases and 3 bases, there was a span of 25 bases. Looked up from germline, CDR1 is SGHRS and CDR2 is YFSETQ. The CDR3 spans 19 residues. This CDR3 is CASSLARQALRGSYYEQYF. The CDR3 DNA sequence: TGCGCCAGCAGCTTGGCTCGGCAGGCCCTTAGGGGGTCTTACTACGAGCAGTACTTC.

The chain recombines TRBV30 with TRBJ1-1; weak D call: TRBD1 (5 bases). V gave up 5 bases and J gave up 1 base, with 11 bases separating them. The germline V gene has CDR1 GTSNPN and CDR2 SVGIG (reference sequence). The CDR3 is 13 amino acids. The CDR3 bases are TGTGCCTGGGCCGGGGCAGCGAACACTGAAGCTTTCTTT. This codes for CAWAGAANTEAFF. Full variable domain (rest looked up from reference TRBV30 and TRBJ1-1): SQTIHQWPATLVQPVGSPLSLECTVEGTSNPNLYWYRQAAGRGLQLLFYSVGIGQISSEVPQNLSASRPQDRQFILSSKKLLLSDSGFYLCAWAGAANTEAFFGQGTRLTVV.

The CDR3 nucleotides read TGTGCCAGCAGTTTAACCGACAGGGTAGGGGCCTACAATGAGCAGTTCTTC. Protein: CASSLTDRVGAYNEQFF. The chain employs TRBV27 and TRBJ2-1; 7 bases are a match to TRBD1. Germline loops: CDR1 MNHEY, CDR2 SMNVEV (reference sequence). The CDR3 has 17 amino acids. V lost 2 bases and J lost 2; bases outside the gene matches: 9.

The chain joins TRBV19 to TRBJ2-3, with D unresolved. This CDR3 spans 14 amino acids. Per germline, CDR1 LNHDA and CDR2 SQIVND (reference sequence). Trimming removed 1 base from V and 2 bases from J, with 7 bases in between. CDR3 loop: CASSIGYSTDTQYF. The CDR3, as DNA: TGTGCCAGTAGTATAGGGTATTCCACAGATACGCAGTATTTT.

Turning to this clone: The CDR3 ends on some other residue instead of the conserved phenylalanine or tryptophan, so this is likely a read error. The DNA is left out, because the CDR3 cannot be placed on it with certainty; the CDR3 is given as TCRdb lists it. V gene TRBV19 combines with J gene TRBJ2-3; the listed D gene, TRBD2, was not tested against the DNA. The CDR3 is 13 residues long, counting both termini. Germline lookup yields CDR1 LNHDA and CDR2 SQIVND (reference sequence). CDR3 sequence reads: CASSMLVSGGTDL.

This clone has a handful of counts. J is TRBJ2-7 and V is TRBV7-8, with 10 bases fitting TRBD1. Germline CDR1 is SGHVS and CDR2 is FQNEAQ. J was trimmed by 5 bases and V by 1 base; bases with no gene match: 8. The CDR3 has 16 amino acids. The CDR3 coding sequence is TGTGCCAGCAGCTTAGTTCCGGGACAGGGGTCCCACGAGCAGTACTTC. This translates into CASSLVPGQGSHEQYF.